The next 26 T cell receptor beta chains were all read from a single sample in a study of early T cells in non-severe SARS-CoV-2 infection. TCRdb redid the calling of the 5' RACE reads with MiXCR, one entry per CDR3 protein. The data contain 49,000 or so distinct CDR3 sequences, about 6% of them singletons. The sequencing here drew on whole blood, taken at baseline. Receptor source: an adult who was a healthcare worker with PCR-confirmed SARS-CoV-2 infection or an uninfected control (not recorded which).

This clonotype occurred many times. The chain is built from TRBV24-1 and TRBJ2-7; unclear D gene. This CDR3 comprises 15 residues. From germline, CDR1 is KGHDR and CDR2 SFDVKD. V lost 8 bases, J lost 0 bases, and 16 bases lay in between. The CDR3 reads CATNLRGQISYEQYF. CDR3 DNA sequence: TGTGCCACCAATTTACGTGGCCAGATCTCCTACGAGCAGTACTTC.

In this sample, this clonotype is medium-sized. The V and J genes are TRBV20-1 and TRBJ1-1; no definite D call. The CDR3 loop spans 13 amino acids. Trimming took off 5 bases at V and 3 bases at J, with 13 bases between the two ends. Germline assignment: CDR1 DFQATT and CDR2 SNEGSKA (reference sequence). The CDR3 is CSAAFERDTEAFF. CDR3 coding DNA: TGCAGTGCTGCCTTCGAGAGGGACACTGAAGCTTTCTTT.

This clonotype was detected many times. This chain joins TRBV18 and TRBJ2-2, with D perhaps matching TRBD1 (6 bases). Germline V gene lookup returns CDR1 KGHSH and CDR2 LQKENI. The CDR3 consists of 15 residues. Trimming removed 2 bases at V and 1 base at J, with 8 bases between. CDR3 in amino acids: CASSPGTKNTGELFF. The CDR3 DNA is TGTGCCAGCTCACCAGGGACAAAGAACACCGGGGAGCTGTTTTTT.

V is TRBV6-1 and J is TRBJ2-7, with 8 positions matching TRBD1. The germline gives CDR1 MNHNS, CDR2 SASEGT. V lost 9 bases, J lost 3 bases, and 10 bases stayed unmatched. The length of the CDR3 is 14 residues. In nucleotides, the CDR3 is TGTGCCAGTCGTGAGTATACAGGGGGCTACGAGCAGTACTTC. Encoded protein: CASREYTGGYEQYF.

This clonotype showed up many times. This chain links TRBV6-2 or TRBV6-3 with TRBJ2-2; tentative D call: TRBD2 (5 bases). CDR3 size: 18 residues. Deletions cut 5 bases from V and 0 bases from J, with 19 bases between. Germline assignment: CDR1 MNHEY and CDR2 SVGEGT. This CDR3 is CASSPMPPGISNTGELFF. The DNA for the CDR3 is TGTGCCAGCAGTCCAATGCCCCCGGGGATCTCGAACACCGGGGAGCTGTTTTTT.

This clonotype has ten or more counts. V gene TRBV6-2 or TRBV6-3 combines with J gene TRBJ2-1; D might be TRBD1 (5 bases). There are 14 residues in the CDR3. V lost 0 bases, J lost 7 bases, and 10 bases lay in between. The V gene's germline CDR1 is MNHEY and CDR2 SVGEGT. The CDR3 region is CASSYSQGRNEQFF. CDR3 nucleotides: TGTGCCAGCAGTTACTCCCAGGGCCGTAATGAGCAGTTCTTC.

This clonotype came up many times. The CDR3 protein is CSARLGSSYEQYF. In DNA form, the CDR3 reads TGCAGTGCTAGATTGGGGAGCTCCTACGAGCAGTACTTC. V is TRBV20-1 and J is TRBJ2-7; D might be TRBD2 (5 bases). The CDR3 has 13 residues. V was shortened by 2 bases and J by 0 bases, with 8 bases between the two germline ends. Germline assignment: CDR1 DFQATT and CDR2 SNEGSKA (reference sequence).

In its sample, this clonotype was seen many times. V is TRBV5-1 and J is TRBJ1-4; 10 nucleotides line up with TRBD1. The trim removed 7 bases at V and 8 bases at J, leaving 5 bases unmatched. The germline V gene encodes CDR1 SGHRS and CDR2 YFSETQ. This CDR3 comprises 13 residues. The CDR3 loop reads CASAGTGEEKLFF. CDR3 sequence (DNA): TGCGCCAGCGCCGGGACAGGGGAAGAAAAACTGTTTTTT. The full variable domain, rest sourced from reference TRBV5-1 and TRBJ1-4, is KAGVTQTPRYLIKTRGQQVTLSCSPISGHRSVSWYQQTPGQGLQFLFEYFSETQRNKGNFPGRFSGRQFSNSRSEMNVSTLELGDSALYLCASAGTGEEKLFFGSGTQLSVL.

In this sample, this clonotype turned up many times. The V gene is TRBV6-5, the J gene TRBJ1-3; tentatively, D is TRBD1 (6 bases). Trimming took 5 bases from V and 4 from J, leaving 12 bases between them. The CDR3 loop spans 14 amino acids. The germline V gene has CDR1 MNHEY and CDR2 SVGAGI. CDR3 region: CASSRQVWGNTIYF. CDR3 sequence (DNA): TGTGCCAGCAGTCGACAGGTCTGGGGAAACACCATATATTTT.

This clonotype came up a few times. This chain links TRBV7-2 with TRBJ2-3, with D perhaps matching TRBD1 or TRBD2 (5 bases each). The germline V gene encodes CDR1 SGHTA and CDR2 FQGNSA. The CDR3 is 15 amino acids. V was cut by 1 base and J by 4 bases, with 12 bases left in between. CDR3 sequence reads: CASSLGGKSADTQYF. In DNA, the CDR3 is TGTGCCAGCAGCTTAGGGGGGAAATCTGCAGATACGCAGTATTTT.

At least ten counts were recorded for this clonotype. This chain connects TRBV15 to TRBJ2-6; D call uncertain. Germline V gives CDR1 LNHNV, CDR2 YYDKDF (reference sequence). The length of the CDR3 is 15 residues. V was trimmed by 4 bases and J by 4 bases, leaving 11 bases between them. This chain's CDR3 is CATSNIRTGANVLTF. DNA for the CDR3: TGTGCCACCAGCAACATCCGGACCGGGGCCAACGTCCTGACTTTC.

This clonotype has only a few counts. V is TRBV7-9 and J is TRBJ1-2; D is unclear. Germline-derived CDR1 and CDR2 are SEHNR and FQNEAQ (reference sequence). CDR3 length: 11 amino acids. Trimming took off 1 base at V and 6 bases at J, with 3 bases between the two ends. Here the CDR3 reads CASSLGHGYTF. The CDR3 DNA sequence: TGTGCCAGCAGCTTAGGACATGGCTACACCTTC.

This clonotype was detected ten times or more. This rearrangement joins TRBV7-9 to TRBJ2-3, with D tentatively TRBD1 (6 bases). Between the trimmed V and J ends, which lost 5 bases and 6 bases, there was a span of 15 bases. The CDR3 is 14 amino acids. The germline V gene has CDR1 SEHNR and CDR2 FQNEAQ (reference sequence). The CDR3 loop reads CASSDRTLVDTQYF. CDR3 coding DNA: TGTGCCAGCAGCGACAGGACTCTCGTGGATACGCAGTATTTT. The full variable domain, rest sourced from reference TRBV7-9 and TRBJ2-3, is DTGVSQNPRHKITKRGQNVTFRCDPISEHNRLYWYRQTLGQGPEFLTYFQNEAQLEKSRLLSDRFSAERPKGSFSTLEIQRTEQGDSAMYLCASSDRTLVDTQYFGPGTRLTVL.

Ten or more counts support this clonotype. The chain carries TRBV12-3 or TRBV12-4 and TRBJ1-5; a weak D match, TRBD1 (6 bases). This CDR3 contains 15 residues. V was shortened by 3 bases and J by 1 base, with 10 bases between the two germline ends. For the CDR3, the DNA is TGTGCCAGCAGTTTGACAGGTGGGAGCAATCAGCCCCAGCATTTT. Its translation is CASSLTGGSNQPQHF.

This chain uses TRBV6-2 or TRBV6-3 with TRBJ1-2, with TRBD1 as a possible D gene (5 bases). CDR3 length: 14 amino acids. From germline, CDR1 is MNHEY and CDR2 SVGEGT. The V gene lost 7 bases and the J gene lost 2 bases, with 14 bases spanning the gap. The CDR3 nucleotides are TGTGCCAGCACGGGTGCAGGGAGGAACTATGGCTACACCTTC. It translates to CASTGAGRNYGYTF.

This clonotype was observed many times. The gene calls are TRBV10-3 and TRBJ2-7; TRBD1 matches 9 bases. Trimming at V came to 2 bases and at J to 7 bases, leaving 12 bases not matched to a gene. Germline CDR1 and CDR2: ENHRY and SYGVKD. The CDR3 is 16 amino acids. CDR3 sequence reads: CAISEKQGANYGEQYF. The CDR3 DNA reads as TGTGCCATCAGTGAGAAACAGGGGGCCAATTACGGGGAGCAGTACTTC.

In this sample, this clonotype turned up many times. V gene TRBV20-1 combines with J gene TRBJ1-2, with 8 bases that match TRBD1. The ends lost 3 bases at V and 4 bases at J; junction bases unmatched: 7. The CDR3 extends over 14 amino acids. Germline CDR1 reads DFQATT; CDR2 reads SNEGSKA (reference sequence). CDR3 sequence reads: CSAREDRGFYGYTF. Written as DNA, the CDR3 is TGCAGTGCTAGGGAAGACAGGGGTTTCTATGGCTACACCTTC.

This clonotype was seen a few times. This chain uses TRBV3-1 with TRBJ2-1; tentatively, D is TRBD2 (6 bases). Germline CDR1 reads LGHDT; CDR2 reads YNNKEL (reference sequence). The CDR3 runs 15 residues. Trimming stripped 3 bases from V and 5 bases from J, with 14 bases between. The CDR3 spells CASSHGLALNNEQFF. The CDR3 DNA reads TGTGCCAGCAGCCATGGTCTAGCGCTTAACAATGAGCAGTTCTTC.

This clonotype has ten or more counts. J is TRBJ2-1 and V is TRBV6-2 or TRBV6-3; 10 bases agree with TRBD2. Trimming took 2 bases from V and 3 from J; bases not matched to a gene: 1. CDR1 MNHEY and CDR2 SVGEGT come from the germline V gene. The CDR3 has 15 amino acids. DNA of the CDR3: TGTGCCAGCAGTTACGGGACTAGCGACTACAATGAGCAGTTCTTC. It yields the protein CASSYGTSDYNEQFF.

This clonotype was seen ten or more times. The CDR3 loop is CASSLRFGDPKNEQFF. The DNA for the CDR3 is TGTGCCAGCAGCTTACGGTTCGGGGACCCCAAGAATGAGCAGTTCTTC. J is TRBJ2-1 and V is TRBV11-2; D may match TRBD1 or TRBD2 (5 bases each). V lost 2 bases and J 7 bases, leaving 18 bases between the germline ends. Germline V gene lookup returns CDR1 SGHAT and CDR2 FQNNGV. This CDR3 has 16 residues.

This clonotype was recorded at least ten times. This chain joins TRBV11-3 and TRBJ1-1; 10 positions agree with TRBD1. Germline V lookup: CDR1 SGHNT, CDR2 YENEEA. V lost 8 bases and J lost 8; bases outside the gene matches: 8. The CDR3 has 13 residues. CDR3 protein: CASGTGVRVEAFF. In DNA form, the CDR3 reads TGTGCCAGCGGGACAGGGGTGCGGGTAGAAGCTTTCTTT.

The rearrangement uses TRBV6-5 and TRBJ2-5, with TRBD1 matching 8 bases. J gave up 2 bases and V 6 bases, and 14 bases lay outside the gene matches. Germline values: CDR1 MNHEY, CDR2 SVGAGI. The CDR3 is 17 amino acids. CDR3 sequence reads: CASSPKPPRQGQETQYF. DNA of the CDR3: TGTGCCAGCAGCCCTAAGCCTCCCAGACAGGGGCAAGAGACCCAGTACTTC.

This clonotype is labeled as large. The V gene is TRBV6-1, the J gene TRBJ2-7; a weak D match, TRBD2 (5 bases). Germline V CDR1 and CDR2: MNHNS, SASEGT. The CDR3 totals 14 residues. V lost 6 bases, J lost 0 bases, and 12 bases lay in between. CDR3 protein: CASREEETSYEQYF. CDR3 nucleotide sequence: TGTGCCAGCAGAGAGGAGGAAACCTCCTACGAGCAGTACTTC.

The rearrangement uses TRBV12-3 or TRBV12-4 and TRBJ2-2; D gene unclear. Trimming shortened V by 7 bases and J by 5 bases, and 14 bases separated the two germline ends. The CDR3 loop spans 14 amino acids. CDR3 nucleotides: TGTGCCAGCAACAACTGGGTGCGGACCGGGGAGCTGTTTTTT. This codes for CASNNWVRTGELFF.

This clonotype was recorded many times. The CDR3 DNA is TGTGCCAGCAGCCATATTTCCCTAGAGACCCAGTACTTC. Its translation: CASSHISLETQYF. The chain links TRBV4-2 to TRBJ2-5, with no clear D. The CDR3 has 13 amino acids. Per the germline V gene, CDR1 is LGHNA and CDR2 is YNFKEQ. Trimming pared 3 bases from V and 4 bases from J, leaving 9 bases between.

This clonotype was counted at least ten times. J is TRBJ2-2 and V is TRBV5-4, with 7 bases identical to TRBD1. V shed 4 bases and J 4 bases; nucleotides not matched to a gene: 7. Germline CDR1 reads SGHNT; CDR2 reads YYREEE (reference sequence). This CDR3 has 15 amino acids. The CDR3 sequence is CASSPSRGSTGELFF. CDR3 DNA sequence: TGTGCCAGCAGCCCCAGCAGGGGGTCCACCGGGGAGCTGTTTTTT.